The rows below give T cell receptor beta chains drawn from one sample of a study of T cells after yellow fever vaccination. Each CDR3 protein is one row after TCRdb ran MiXCR on the 5' RACE reads. This sample has about 130,000 distinct CDR3 sequences; approximately 7% occur once, and the top ten carry about 2.7%. Sample: CD4+ T cells sorted from PBMCs, taken approximately 11 days after the first yellow fever vaccination. Every receptor here comes from a man in his late teens or twenties who received the YFV17D yellow fever vaccine. CDR3s include the opening cysteine and the closing phenylalanine or tryptophan.

length	V	J	CDR3
15	TRBV10-3	TRBJ1-2	CAIRGTGPSTYGYTF
16	TRBV7-9	TRBJ2-3	CASSSTAPELKDTQYF
10	TRBV2	TRBJ2-5	CASSVFLPTF
16	TRBV9	TRBJ2-2	CASSVVGTGIAGELFF
14	TRBV28	TRBJ2-7	CASSSGQGVGEQYF
15	TRBV7-2	TRBJ1-3	CASSSQGSAGNTIYF
14	TRBV6-1	TRBJ2-5	CASRDIRGRETQYF
14	TRBV11-2	TRBJ2-3	CASSLEPSTDTQYF
16	TRBV7-2	TRBJ2-1	CASSSTGQGTYNEQFF
12	TRBV28	TRBJ1-6	CASRIANSPLHF
17	TRBV5-1	TRBJ1-4	CASSLRISGTGTEKLFF
13	TRBV7-2	TRBJ2-3	CASSLALLDTQYF
12	TRBV28	TRBJ1-5	CASSPRRGPQHF
14	TRBV6-1	TRBJ2-7	CASSERLAGYEQYF
13	TRBV3-1	TRBJ2-1	CASSHPMGGSGVF
17	TRBV6-1	TRBJ2-5	CASGNRGPSFSQETQYF
13	TRBV7-9	TRBJ1-1	CASSEEWPTEAFF
14	TRBV5-5	TRBJ1-5	CASGGGTANQPQHF
15	TRBV6-5	TRBJ2-7	CASSYSKGTAYEQYF
13	TRBV18	TRBJ2-7	CASSPLGGYEQYF
14	TRBV7-2	TRBJ1-1	CASSLASRGSEAFF
15	TRBV7-2	TRBJ1-6	CASSPRGSYNSPLHF
13	TRBV5-5	TRBJ2-3	CASSLTSGDTQYF
15	TRBV7-2	TRBJ2-3	CASSLVVFGTDTQYF
15	TRBV5-1	TRBJ2-7	CASSGWGQSWYEQYF
14	TRBV20-1	TRBJ1-4	CSARDSGRPEKLFF
12	TRBV6-5	TRBJ1-2	CASSDQGNGYTF
18	TRBV11-2	TRBJ1-3	CASSSQGWQTPSGNTIYF
13	TRBV15	TRBJ1-2	CATTPGGSRGYTF
12	TRBV29-1	TRBJ2-1	CSVGQARGEQFF